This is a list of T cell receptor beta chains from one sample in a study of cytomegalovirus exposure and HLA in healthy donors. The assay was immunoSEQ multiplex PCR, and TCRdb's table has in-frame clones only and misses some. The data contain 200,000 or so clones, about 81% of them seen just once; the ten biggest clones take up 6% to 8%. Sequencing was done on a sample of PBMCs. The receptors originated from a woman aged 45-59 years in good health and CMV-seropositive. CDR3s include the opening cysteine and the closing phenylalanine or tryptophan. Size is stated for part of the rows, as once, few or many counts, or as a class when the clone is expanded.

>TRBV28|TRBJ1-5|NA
CASSLQNQPQHF
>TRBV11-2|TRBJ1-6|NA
CASSLGYRGSPLHF
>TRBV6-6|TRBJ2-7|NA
CASSYSGTEYEQYF
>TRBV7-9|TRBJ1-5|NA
CSSSSSGQPQHF
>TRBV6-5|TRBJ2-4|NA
CASSYSSGAKNIQYF
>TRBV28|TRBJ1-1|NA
CATNRGSTEAFF
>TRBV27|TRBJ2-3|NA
CASSLSVDGGVDTQYF
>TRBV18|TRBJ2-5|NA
CASSAGTGGEQYF
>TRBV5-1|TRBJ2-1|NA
CASSLTGNWDNEQFF
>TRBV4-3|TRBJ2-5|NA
CASSQGFGGTGETQYF
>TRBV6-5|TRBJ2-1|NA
CASSSPSGRNNEQFF
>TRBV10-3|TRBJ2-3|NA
CAISLGAGGTDTQYF
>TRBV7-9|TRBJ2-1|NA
CASSSRPLGQGGNEQFF
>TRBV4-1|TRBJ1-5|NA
CASSQEGTGVRQPQHF
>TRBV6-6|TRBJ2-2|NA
CASSSYGGASTGELFF
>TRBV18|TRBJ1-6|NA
CASSPNFPGNTYNSPLHF
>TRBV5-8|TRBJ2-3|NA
CASSSSDNPPTDTQYF
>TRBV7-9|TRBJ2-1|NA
CASSFQAGGQGEQFF
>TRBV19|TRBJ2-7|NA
CASSTSGTRPGYF
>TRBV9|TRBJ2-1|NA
CASSPGLAGGVEQFF
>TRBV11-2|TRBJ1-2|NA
CASSSIKRFNYGYTF
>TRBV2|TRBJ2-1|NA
CASTGTKENNEQFF
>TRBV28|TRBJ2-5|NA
CASKLVETQYF
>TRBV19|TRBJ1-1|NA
CASSIGYSAGTEAFF
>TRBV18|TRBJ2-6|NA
CASSPDRAGANVLTF
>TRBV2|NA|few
CASIEETWREGTMSDEQYF
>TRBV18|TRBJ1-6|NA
CASSPTGQYNSPLHF
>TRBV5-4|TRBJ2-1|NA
CASSLDRTGQKYEQFF
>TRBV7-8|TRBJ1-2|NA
CASSLPSGTGRYGYTF
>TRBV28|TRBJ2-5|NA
CASSSQGRGQETQYF
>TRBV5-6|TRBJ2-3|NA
CASSLATDPEGTDTQYF
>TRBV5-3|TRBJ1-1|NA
CARSRTGAEAFF
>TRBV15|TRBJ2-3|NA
CATSRGYGGSGGTDTQYF
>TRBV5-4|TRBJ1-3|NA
CASSLDEGNTIYF
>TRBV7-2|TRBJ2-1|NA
CASSFNLAAAARHEQFF
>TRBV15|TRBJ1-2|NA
CATSREGTGLAGYTF
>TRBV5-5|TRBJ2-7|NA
CASSLRLGDRGYEQYF
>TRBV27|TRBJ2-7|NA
CASSPRVQGSYEQYF
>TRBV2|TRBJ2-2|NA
CASSRGLAGTGELFF
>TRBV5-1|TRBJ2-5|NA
CASSLASSGETQYF
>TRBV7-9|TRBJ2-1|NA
CASSSLKTSGPYNEQFF
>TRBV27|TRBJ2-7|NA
CASREIAETYEQYF
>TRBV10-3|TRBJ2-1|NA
CAFGDSSYNEQFF
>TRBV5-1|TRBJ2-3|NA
CASSWGGGTGERDTQYF
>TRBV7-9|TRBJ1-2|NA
CSSSLAFSGYTF
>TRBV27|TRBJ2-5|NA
CASRAEKETQYF
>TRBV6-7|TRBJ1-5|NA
CASSTPRRRDEQPQHF
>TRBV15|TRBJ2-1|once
CATSRARTSGNNNEQFF
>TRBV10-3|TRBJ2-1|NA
CAITTGQGAGEQFF
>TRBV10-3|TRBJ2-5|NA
CAISESILAGRETQYF
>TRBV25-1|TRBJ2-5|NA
CASSGRGETQYF
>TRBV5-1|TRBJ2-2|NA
CASSLAAGAQTGELFF
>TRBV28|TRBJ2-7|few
CASSSGTGGGYEQYF
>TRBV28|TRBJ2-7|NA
CASSFGRVYEQYF
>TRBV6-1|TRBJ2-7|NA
CASSRTGKIREQYF
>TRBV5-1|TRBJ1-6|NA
CASSAAEAYNSPLHF
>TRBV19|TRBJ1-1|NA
CASTGQPGTEAFF
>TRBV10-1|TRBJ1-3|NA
CASSGTTGNTIYF
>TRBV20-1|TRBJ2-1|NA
CSANRNNEQFF